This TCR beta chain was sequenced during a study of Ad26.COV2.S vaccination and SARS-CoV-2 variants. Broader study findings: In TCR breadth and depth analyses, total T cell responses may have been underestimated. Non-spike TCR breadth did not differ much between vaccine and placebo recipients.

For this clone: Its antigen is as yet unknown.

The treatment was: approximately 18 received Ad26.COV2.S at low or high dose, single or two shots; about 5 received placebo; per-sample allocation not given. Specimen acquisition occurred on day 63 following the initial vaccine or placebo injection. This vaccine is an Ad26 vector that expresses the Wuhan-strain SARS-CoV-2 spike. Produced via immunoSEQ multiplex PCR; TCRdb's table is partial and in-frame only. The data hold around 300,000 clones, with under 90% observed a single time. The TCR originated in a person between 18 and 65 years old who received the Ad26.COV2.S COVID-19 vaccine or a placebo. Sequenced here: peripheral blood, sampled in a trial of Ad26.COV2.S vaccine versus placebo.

DNA for the CDR3: TGTGCCAGCTCACCACGACAGGGGGCAAATTCACCCCTCCACTTT. Its translation is CASSPRQGANSPLHF. The genes are TRBV18 and TRBJ1-6, with 10 bases aligning to TRBD1. There are 15 residues in the CDR3. The germline CDR1 and CDR2 sequences are KGHSH and LQKENI. V was clipped by 1 base and J by 7 bases; unmatched bases: 1.